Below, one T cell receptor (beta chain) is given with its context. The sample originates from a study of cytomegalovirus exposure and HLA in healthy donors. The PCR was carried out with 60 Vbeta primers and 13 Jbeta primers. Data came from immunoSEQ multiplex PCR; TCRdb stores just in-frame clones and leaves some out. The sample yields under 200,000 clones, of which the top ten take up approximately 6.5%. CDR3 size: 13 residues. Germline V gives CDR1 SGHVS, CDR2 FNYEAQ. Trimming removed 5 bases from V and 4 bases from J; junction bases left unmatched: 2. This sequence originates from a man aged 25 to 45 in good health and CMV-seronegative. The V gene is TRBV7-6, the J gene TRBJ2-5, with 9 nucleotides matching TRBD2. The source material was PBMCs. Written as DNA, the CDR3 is TGTGCCAGCAGCCGCGGGGGGGCAGAGACCCAGTACTTC. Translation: CASSRGGAETQYF.